This T cell receptor (beta chain) was captured by sequencing in a study of shared clonotypes between healthy human individuals. Findings of the study overall: Clonotypes shared by all four donors outscored non-shared clonotypes in generation probability. Naive subsets generally exceeded memory subsets in estimated richness. The sampled material consisted only of blood, and tissue repertoires are likely to differ. Rarefaction indicated that sorted-subset sequencing remained incomplete although depth was large.

Selected positively for CCR7 and CD45RO-negative, naive CD8 cells excluded terminally differentiated effector memory CD45RA+ cells. Trimming at V came to 11 bases and at J to 5 bases, leaving 5 bases not matched to a gene. The CDR3 has 11 amino acids. Germline assignment: CDR1 ENHRY and CDR2 SYGVKD. The table came from immunoSEQ multiplex PCR; TCRdb's copy has only in-frame clones and leaves some out. The profile shows roughly 1,800,000 clones, about 95% of them singletons. As to this clone: Its matching antigen is unknown.

The specimen was naive CD8+ T cells sorted from blood. This chain joins TRBV10-3 and TRBJ2-7; 8 bases are a match to TRBD2. The sequence came from a man younger than 35 in good health. The CDR3 bases are TGTGCCTCCCTCGGGGGGGACGAGCAGTACTTC. Translation: CASLGGDEQYF.